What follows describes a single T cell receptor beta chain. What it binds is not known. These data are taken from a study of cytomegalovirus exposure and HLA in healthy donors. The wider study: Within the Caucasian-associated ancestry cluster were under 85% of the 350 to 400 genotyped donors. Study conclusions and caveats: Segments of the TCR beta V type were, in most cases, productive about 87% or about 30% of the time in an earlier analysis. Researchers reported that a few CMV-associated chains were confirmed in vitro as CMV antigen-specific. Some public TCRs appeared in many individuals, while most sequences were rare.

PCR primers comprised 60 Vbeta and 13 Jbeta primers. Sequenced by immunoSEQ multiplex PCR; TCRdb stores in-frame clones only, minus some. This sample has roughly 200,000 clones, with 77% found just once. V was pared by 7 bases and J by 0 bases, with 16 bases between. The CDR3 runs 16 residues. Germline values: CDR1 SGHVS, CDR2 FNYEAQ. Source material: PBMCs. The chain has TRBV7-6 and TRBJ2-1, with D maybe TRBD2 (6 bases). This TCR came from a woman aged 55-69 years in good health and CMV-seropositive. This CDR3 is CASTAEGGSSYNEQFF. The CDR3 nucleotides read TGTGCCAGCACGGCGGAGGGAGGAAGCTCCTACAATGAGCAGTTCTTC.